The text below deals with one T cell receptor beta chain. The entry originates in a study of cytotoxic CD8 clonotypes in ibrutinib-treated CLL. The table came from immunoSEQ multiplex PCR; TCRdb's copy has only in-frame clones and leaves some out. This sample carries some 200,000 clones, around three quarters of them seen once, and the ten largest clones take about an eighth. The CDR3 sequence is 15 residues long. The V end lost 0 bases, the J end lost 15 bases, and 21 bases lay between the germline ends. CDR1 ENHRY and CDR2 SYGVKD come from the germline V gene. This sample comprised PBMCs, obtained after 24 months of ibrutinib treatment. This TCR came from a human donor with chronic lymphocytic leukemia. This chain uses TRBV10-3 with TRBJ2-1, with D perhaps given as TRBD1 or TRBD2 (6 bases each). Written as DNA, the CDR3 is TGTGCCATCAGTGAGTCTTATGGGGGCGCGGGAAGTCTGTTCTTC. This codes for CAISESYGGAGSLFF.